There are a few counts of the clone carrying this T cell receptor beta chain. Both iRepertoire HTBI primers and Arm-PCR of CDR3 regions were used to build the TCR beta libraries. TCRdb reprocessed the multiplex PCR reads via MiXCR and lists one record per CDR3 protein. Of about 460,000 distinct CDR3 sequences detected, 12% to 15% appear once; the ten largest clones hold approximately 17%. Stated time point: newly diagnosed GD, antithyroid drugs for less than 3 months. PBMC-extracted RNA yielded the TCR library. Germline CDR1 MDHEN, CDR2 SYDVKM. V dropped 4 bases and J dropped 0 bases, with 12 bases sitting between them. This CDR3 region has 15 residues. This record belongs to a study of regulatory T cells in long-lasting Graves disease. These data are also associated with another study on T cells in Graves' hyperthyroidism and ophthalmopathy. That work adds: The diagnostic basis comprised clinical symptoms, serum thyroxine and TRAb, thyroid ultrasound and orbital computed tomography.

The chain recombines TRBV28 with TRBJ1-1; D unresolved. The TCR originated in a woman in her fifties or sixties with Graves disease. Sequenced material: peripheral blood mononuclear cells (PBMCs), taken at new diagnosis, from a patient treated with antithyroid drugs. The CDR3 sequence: CASSSEGLMNTEAFF. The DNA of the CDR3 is TGTGCCAGCAGTTCGGAAGGTCTGATGAACACTGAAGCTTTCTTT. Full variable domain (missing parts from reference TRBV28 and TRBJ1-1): DVKVTQSSRYLVKRTGEKVFLECVQDMDHENMFWYRQDPGLGLRLIYFSYDVKMKEKGDIPEGYSVSREKKERFSLILESASTNQTSMYLCASSSEGLMNTEAFFGQGTRLTVV.